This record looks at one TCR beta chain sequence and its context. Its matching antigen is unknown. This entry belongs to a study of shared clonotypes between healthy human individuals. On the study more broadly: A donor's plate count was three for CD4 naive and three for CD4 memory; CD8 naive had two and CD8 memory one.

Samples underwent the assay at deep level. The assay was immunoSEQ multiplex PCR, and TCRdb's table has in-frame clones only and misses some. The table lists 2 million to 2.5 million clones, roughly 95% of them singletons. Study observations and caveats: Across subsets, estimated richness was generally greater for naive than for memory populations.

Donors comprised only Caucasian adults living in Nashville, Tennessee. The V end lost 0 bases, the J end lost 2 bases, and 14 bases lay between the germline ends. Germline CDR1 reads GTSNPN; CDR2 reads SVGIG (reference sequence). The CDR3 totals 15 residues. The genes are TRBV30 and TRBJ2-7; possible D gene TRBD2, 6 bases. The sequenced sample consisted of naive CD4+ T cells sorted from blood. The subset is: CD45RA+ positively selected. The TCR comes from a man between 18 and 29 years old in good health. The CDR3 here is CAWSVQPGEPYEQYF. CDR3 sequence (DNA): TGTGCCTGGAGTGTACAGCCGGGGGAACCCTACGAGCAGTACTTC.